This T cell receptor beta chain was profiled in a study of response to subunit inactivated influenza vaccine (dated by TCRdb to 2017 to 2018). As for the study more broadly: To follow how T cells responded to a trivalent subunit inactivated influenza vaccine, the researchers relied on deep quantitative profiling of the T cell receptor repertoire. On the study overall, not on this receptor specifically: The authors suggested that each seasonal influenza vaccination may recruit only a limited number of new T cells.

Compared with germline, V lacks 3 bases and J lacks 4 bases; bases without a gene match: 15. The CDR3 sequence holds 19 residues, the cysteine and phenylalanine included. The read is trimmed to its CDR3 DNA, 57 bases read in frame from base 1. Looking up the germline V gene yields CDR1 SGHVS and CDR2 FQNEAQ. This clonotype has only a few counts. Its antigen remains undetermined. No much larger clonotype is one base removed from it; base qualities were not supplied. Receptor amplification or capture employed RT-PCR. Sequenced using an Illumina HiSeq 2500. TCRdb reran the public reads through fastp at Q25 and MiXCR, keeping productive beta chains. Each CDR3 protein appears once, grouped with its most common genes and DNA. The sample table holds about 700,000 distinct CDR3 sequences, of which 15% to 19% were seen once. The top ten constitute 11% of the sample.

Specimen: PBMCs from blood, collected 12 days after vaccination. The sequence was collected from a man between 45 and 60 years old who received an inactivated influenza vaccine. Donor details come from another sample of the same person, matched by shared clones. The sequence joins TRBV7-8 to TRBJ2-1, and 10 junctional nucleotides match TRBD2. The CDR3 region: CASSFSLAGAEVAYNEQFF. The base sequence is TGTGCCAGCAGCTTTAGCCTAGCGGGGGCCGAAGTAGCTTACAATGAGCAGTTCTTC.